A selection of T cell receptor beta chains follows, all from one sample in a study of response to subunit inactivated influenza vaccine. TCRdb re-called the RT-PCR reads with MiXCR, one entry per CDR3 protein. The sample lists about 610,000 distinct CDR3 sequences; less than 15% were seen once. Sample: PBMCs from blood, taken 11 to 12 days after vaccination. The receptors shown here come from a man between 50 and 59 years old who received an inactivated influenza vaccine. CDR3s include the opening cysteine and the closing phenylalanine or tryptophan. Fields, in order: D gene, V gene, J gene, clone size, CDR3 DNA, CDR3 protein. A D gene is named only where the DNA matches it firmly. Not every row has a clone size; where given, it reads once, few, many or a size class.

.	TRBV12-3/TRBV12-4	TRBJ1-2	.	TGTGCCAGCAGCGCGGACCTAGCTAGTGGCTACACCTTC	CASSADLASGYTF
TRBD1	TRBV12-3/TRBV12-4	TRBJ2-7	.	TGTGCCAGCAGTTTCGGACAGGACGAGCAGTACTTC	CASSFGQDEQYF
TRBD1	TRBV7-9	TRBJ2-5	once	TGTGCCAGCACCTTCCGACAGGGGGACAGTCAAGAGACCCAGTACTTC	CASTFRQGDSQETQYF
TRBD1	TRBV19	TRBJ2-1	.	TGTGCCAGTAGTAGTCCCGGGACAGGGTATAGCCTTTCCTACAATGAGCAGTTCTTC	CASSSPGTGYSLSYNEQFF
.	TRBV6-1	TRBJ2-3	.	TGTGCCAGCAGCCCAAGTACAGGGCCTAGCACAGATACGCAGTATTTT	CASSPSTGPSTDTQYF
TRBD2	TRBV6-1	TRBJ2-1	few	TGTGCCAGCAGTGGTCCCGGGACTAGGTCCTACAATGAGCAGTTCTTC	CASSGPGTRSYNEQFF
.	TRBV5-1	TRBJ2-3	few	TGCGCCAGCAACTTTTACTCAGGCGCAGATACGCAGTATTTT	CASNFYSGADTQYF
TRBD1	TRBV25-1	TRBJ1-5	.	TGTGCCAGCAGTGGACAGGGTAGGGGTCAGCCCCAGCATTTT	CASSGQGRGQPQHF
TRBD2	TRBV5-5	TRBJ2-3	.	TGTGCCAGCAGCGCCCTAGCGGGAGCTCCAGATACGCAGTATTTT	CASSALAGAPDTQYF
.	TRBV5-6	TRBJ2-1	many	TGTGCCAGCAGCTTGTTTTCAGCTAGCTCCTACAATGAGCAGTTCTTC	CASSLFSASSYNEQFF
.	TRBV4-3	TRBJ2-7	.	TGCGCCAGCAGCTCCTCAAGGGGCAGTTACACCTACGAGCAGTACTTC	CASSSSRGSYTYEQYF
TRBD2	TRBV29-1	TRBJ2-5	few	TGCAGCGTTGAAGATCTCGGACTAGCTCGGCAGACCCAGTACTTC	CSVEDLGLARQTQYF
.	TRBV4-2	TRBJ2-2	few	TGTGCCAGCAGCGCGAGAGGGAGAGGCGCCGGGGAGCTGTTTTTT	CASSARGRGAGELFF
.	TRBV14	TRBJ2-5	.	TGTGCCAGCAGCCCAACACCCCGGGGGACCCAGTACTTC	CASSPTPRGTQYF
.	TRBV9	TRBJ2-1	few	TGTGCCAGCAGCGGGGGGGAGAGCCCCTACAATGAGCAGTTCTTC	CASSGGESPYNEQFF
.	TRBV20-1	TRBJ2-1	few	TGCAGTGCTAGTCCCGGCGGGAAGGAGCAGTTCTTC	CSASPGGKEQFF
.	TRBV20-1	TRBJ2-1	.	TGCAGTGCTAGCTACAGGGTATACAATGAGCAGTTCTTC	CSASYRVYNEQFF
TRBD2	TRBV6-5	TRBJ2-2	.	TGTGCCAGCAGTTACCCCCGAGACGGGAGGACGGGCGGGGAGCTGTTTTTT	CASSYPRDGRTGGELFF
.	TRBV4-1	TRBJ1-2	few	TGCGCCAGCAGCCAACAGTCAGGACTCTATGGCTACACCTTC	CASSQQSGLYGYTF
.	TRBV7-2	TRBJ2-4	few	TGTGCCAGCAGCTTAAGGGGGGCTCGAAACATTCAGTACTTC	CASSLRGARNIQYF
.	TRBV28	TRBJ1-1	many	TGTGCCAGCAGTTACAGGGAGGGGGCTGAAGCTTTCTTT	CASSYREGAEAFF
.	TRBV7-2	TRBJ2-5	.	TGTGCCAGCATCCCGTCCCTACCGTTCCAAGAGACCCAGTACTTC	CASIPSLPFQETQYF
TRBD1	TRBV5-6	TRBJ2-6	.	TGTGCCAGCAGCTCACCCCGGGACAGGGCCTCTGGGGCCAACGTCCTGACTTTC	CASSSPRDRASGANVLTF
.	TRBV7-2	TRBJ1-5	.	TGTGCCAGCAGCTTGGGACTTCATAGCAATCAGCCCCAGCATTTT	CASSLGLHSNQPQHF
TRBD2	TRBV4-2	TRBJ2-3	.	TGTGCCAGCAGCCAACGGGGACTAGCGGGGGGTTCAGATACGCAGTATTTT	CASSQRGLAGGSDTQYF
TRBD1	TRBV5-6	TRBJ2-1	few	TGTGCCAGCAGCTTTTACGGGACAGGGGCCTACAATGAGCAGTTCTTC	CASSFYGTGAYNEQFF
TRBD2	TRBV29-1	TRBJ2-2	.	TGCAGCGTTGAAGTATTTAGCGGGAGTTCGACCGGGGAGCTGTTTTTT	CSVEVFSGSSTGELFF
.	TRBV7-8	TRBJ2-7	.	TGTGCCAGCAGCTTAGTAGGATACCCCTACGAGCAGTACTTC	CASSLVGYPYEQYF
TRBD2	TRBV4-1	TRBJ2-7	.	TGCGCCCGCAGCCAAGTTTTAGCGGGAACCTACGAGCAGTACTTC	CARSQVLAGTYEQYF
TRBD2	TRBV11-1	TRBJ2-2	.	TGTGCCAGCAGCTCCCAGTTCACTAGCGGGGGGTACCCGAACACCGGGGAGCTGTTTTTT	CASSSQFTSGGYPNTGELFF
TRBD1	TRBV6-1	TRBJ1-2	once	TGTGCCAGCAGTACCTCCAGGGGGCACGATGGCTACACCTTC	CASSTSRGHDGYTF
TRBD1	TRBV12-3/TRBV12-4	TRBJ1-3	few	TGTGCCAGCAGACCGGGACAGGGGGCGACTGGAAACACCATATATTTT	CASRPGQGATGNTIYF
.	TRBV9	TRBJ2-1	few	TGTGCCAGCAGCGGTTTTGCAGGAAGCTCCTACAATGAGCAGTTCTTC	CASSGFAGSSYNEQFF
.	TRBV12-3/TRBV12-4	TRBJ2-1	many	TGTGCCAGCAGTTTTAGGGGCTCATACAATGAGCAGTTCTTC	CASSFRGSYNEQFF
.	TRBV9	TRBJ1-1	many	TGTGCCAGCAGCGTATCGGCCATCATGGACACTGAAGCTTTCTTT	CASSVSAIMDTEAFF
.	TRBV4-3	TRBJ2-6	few	TGCGCCAGCAGCCAAGTTAACTCTGGGGCCAACGTCCTGACTTTC	CASSQVNSGANVLTF
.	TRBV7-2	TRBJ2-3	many	TGTGCCAGCAGCTTCAGCACAGATACGCAGTATTTT	CASSFSTDTQYF
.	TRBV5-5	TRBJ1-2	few	TGTGCCAGCAGCTTGCCTGGGGGCTCGGGCTATGGCTACACCTTC	CASSLPGGSGYGYTF
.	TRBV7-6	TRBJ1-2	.	TGTGCCAGCAGCTTAGATCCCGGACGGGTCTGGGGCTACACCTTC	CASSLDPGRVWGYTF
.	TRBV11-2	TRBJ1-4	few	TGTGCCAGCAGCTTAGATCCTGGGCGCCGTGGGAGTGAAAAACTGTTTTTT	CASSLDPGRRGSEKLFF
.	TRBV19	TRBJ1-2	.	TGTGCCAGTAGTGTACTCGGGAGGCAGTCCTATGGCTACACCTTC	CASSVLGRQSYGYTF
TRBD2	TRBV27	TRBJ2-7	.	TGTGCCAGCAGTCTGACTAGCGGGGCCGCCTACGAGCAGTACTTC	CASSLTSGAAYEQYF
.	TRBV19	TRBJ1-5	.	TGTGCCAGTAGTTTCCAACAGGGAAACAATCAGCCCCAGCATTTT	CASSFQQGNNQPQHF
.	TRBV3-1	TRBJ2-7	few	TGTGCCAGCAGCCAAGCACTCCTCCGTGGGGAGCAGTACTTC	CASSQALLRGEQYF
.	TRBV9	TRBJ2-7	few	TGTGCCAGCAGCCCTGAAGCGGGTCAATCCTCCTACGAGCAGTACTTC	CASSPEAGQSSYEQYF
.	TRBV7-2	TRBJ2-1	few	TGTGCCAGCAGCTTAGGGAGCCTCAGGGGACTATACAATGAGCAGTTCTTC	CASSLGSLRGLYNEQFF
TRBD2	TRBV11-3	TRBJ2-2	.	TGTGCCAGCAGCTTTGGGACTAGCAGCATCACCGGGGAGCTGTTTTTT	CASSFGTSSITGELFF
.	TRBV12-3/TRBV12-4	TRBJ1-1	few	TGTGCCAGCGGACGTAGGGCAGGGAAAACTGAAGCTTTCTTT	CASGRRAGKTEAFF
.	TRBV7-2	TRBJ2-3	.	TGTGCCAGCAGCCCTACCCGGGCCACGAACACAGATACGCAGTATTTT	CASSPTRATNTDTQYF
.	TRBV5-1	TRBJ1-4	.	TGCGCCAGCAGCTTTGAATCCCGAACTAATGAAAAACTGTTTTTT	CASSFESRTNEKLFF
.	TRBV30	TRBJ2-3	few	TGTGCCTGGGAGGGGGCAGATACGCAGTATTTT	CAWEGADTQYF
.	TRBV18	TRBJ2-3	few	TGTGCCAGCTCACCACCGATCGGCTCCGGAGCAGATACGCAGTATTTT	CASSPPIGSGADTQYF
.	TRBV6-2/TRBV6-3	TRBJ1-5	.	TGTGCCAGCAGCCCCGACGGGGAGAATCAGCCCCAGCATTTT	CASSPDGENQPQHF
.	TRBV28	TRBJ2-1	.	TGTGCCAGCAGTGGCTACTTGGACTCCTACAATGAGCAGTTCTTC	CASSGYLDSYNEQFF